A single T cell receptor beta chain is shown here with its context. A much larger clone lies one base from this, so it may be a read error. The sample belongs to a study of T-cell reconstitution after alpha-beta-depleted transplantation in children. Construction of the TCRbeta library involved unique molecular identifiers. TCRdb called the PCR reads again in MiXCR, with one record for every CDR3 protein. Of hundreds of thousands of distinct CDR3 sequences in the sample, around 16% are singletons; the top ten hold 1.1%. The germline V gene encodes CDR1 DFQATT and CDR2 SNEGSKA (reference sequence). This CDR3 is built from 15 residues.

The receptor comes from a human donor who donated a stem cell graft to a child with acute myeloid leukemia. J is TRBJ2-3 and V is TRBV20-1; 8 nucleotides agree with TRBD2. This material consisted of PBMCs from the stem cell graft donor, taken from the stem cell graft. Here the CDR3 DNA reads TGCTGTGCTAGAAGGGCGGGGGGCGGCACAGATACGCAGTATTTT. Protein sequence: CCARRAGGGTDTQYF.